The T cell receptor beta chain under discussion was sequenced for a study of Ad26.COV2.S vaccination and SARS-CoV-2 variants. Study-wide findings and caveats: Recipients given vaccine exceeded placebo recipients in spike-specific TCR breadth. Total responses of T cells may have been underestimated by the analyses of TCR breadth and depth.

The assay was immunoSEQ multiplex PCR, and TCRdb's table has in-frame clones only and misses some. This sample has about 390,000 clones, with around 92% found just once. V was cut by 3 bases and J by 3 bases, with 10 bases left in between. The germline V gene has CDR1 MGHDK and CDR2 SYGVNS. CDR3 length: 14 amino acids. The treatment is: around 19 received Ad26.COV2.S at low or high dose, single or two shots; 5 received placebo; per-sample allocation not given. Samples came from day 63 after the first vaccine or placebo injection. A remark on this clone: Its target is not known.

The chain recombines TRBV25-1 with TRBJ2-3; possibly TRBD1 for D (6 bases). The TCR was taken from a person between 18 and 65 years old who received the Ad26.COV2.S COVID-19 vaccine or a placebo. Sequenced material: peripheral blood, taken in a trial of Ad26.COV2.S vaccine versus placebo. In nucleotides, the CDR3 is TGTGCCAGCAGTGACCCAGGGGCTACAGATACGCAGTATTTT. Translation gives CASSDPGATDTQYF.